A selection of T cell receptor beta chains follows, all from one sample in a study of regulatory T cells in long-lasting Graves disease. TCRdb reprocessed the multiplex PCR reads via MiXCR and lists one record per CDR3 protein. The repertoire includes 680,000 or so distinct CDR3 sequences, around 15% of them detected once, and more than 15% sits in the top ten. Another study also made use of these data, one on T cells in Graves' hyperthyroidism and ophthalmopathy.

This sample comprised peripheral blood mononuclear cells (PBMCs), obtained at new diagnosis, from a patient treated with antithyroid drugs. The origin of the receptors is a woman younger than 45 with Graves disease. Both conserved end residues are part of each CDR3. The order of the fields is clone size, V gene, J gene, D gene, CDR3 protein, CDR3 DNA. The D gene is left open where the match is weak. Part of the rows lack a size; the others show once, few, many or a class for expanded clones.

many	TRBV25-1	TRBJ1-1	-	CASKGGPTQAFF	TGTGCCAGCAAGGGGGGACCTACTCAAGCTTTCTTT
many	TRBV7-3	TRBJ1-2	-	CASSQYGGDYGYTF	TGTGCCAGCAGCCAATACGGCGGTGACTATGGCTACACCTTC
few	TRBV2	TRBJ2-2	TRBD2	CASGRANTGELFF	TGTGCCAGCGGGAGGGCCAACACCGGGGAGCTGTTTTTT
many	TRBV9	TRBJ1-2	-	CASSVGPGEKSGYTF	TGTGCCAGCAGCGTAGGGCCGGGGGAGAAGAGCGGCTACACCTTC
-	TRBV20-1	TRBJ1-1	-	CSALDPENTEAFF	TGCAGTGCTCTAGACCCAGAGAACACTGAAGCTTTCTTT
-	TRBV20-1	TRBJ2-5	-	CSARPPETQYF	TGCAGTGCTAGGCCCCCAGAGACCCAGTACTTC
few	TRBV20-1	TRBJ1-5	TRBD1	CSARDNRDRGRSNQPQHF	TGCAGTGCTAGAGATAACCGGGACAGGGGAAGGAGCAATCAGCCCCAGCATTTT
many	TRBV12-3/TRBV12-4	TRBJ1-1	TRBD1	CASSLGGQGGGAFF	TGTGCCAGCAGTTTAGGGGGACAGGGCGGTGGGGCTTTCTTT
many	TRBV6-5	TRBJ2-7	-	CASSSPSLRVNEQYF	TGTGCCAGCAGTTCACCCTCTTTGAGGGTAAACGAGCAGTACTTC
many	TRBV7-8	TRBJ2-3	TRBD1	CASSRRGLRTDTQYF	TGTGCCAGCAGCCGCAGGGGGCTGAGAACAGATACGCAGTATTTT
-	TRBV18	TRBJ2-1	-	CASSPWGRNEQFF	TGTGCCAGCTCACCATGGGGTAGGAATGAGCAGTTCTTC
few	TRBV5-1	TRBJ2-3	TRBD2	CASSPHPSGGGSDTQYF	TGCGCCAGCAGCCCGCATCCTAGCGGGGGTGGATCAGATACGCAGTATTTT
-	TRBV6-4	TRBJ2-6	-	CASSMDGHSGANVLTF	TGTGCCAGCAGCATGGACGGCCACTCTGGGGCCAACGTCCTGACTTTC
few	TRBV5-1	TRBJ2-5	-	CASSPYRGNGETQYF	TGCGCCAGCAGCCCCTACCGGGGAAACGGAGAGACCCAGTACTTC
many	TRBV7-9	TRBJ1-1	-	CASSLAAGANTEAFF	TGTGCCAGCAGCTTAGCAGCAGGAGCGAACACTGAAGCTTTCTTT
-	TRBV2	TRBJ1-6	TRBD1	CATAGDSSPLHF	TGTGCCACAGCAGGGGACAGTTCACCCCTCCACTTT
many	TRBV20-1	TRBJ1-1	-	CSAWNTEAFF	TGCAGTGCGTGGAACACTGAAGCTTTCTTT
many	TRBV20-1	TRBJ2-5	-	CSASRGEETQYF	TGCAGTGCTAGTCGCGGAGAAGAGACCCAGTACTTC
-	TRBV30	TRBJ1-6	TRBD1	CAWMGQGNSPLHF	TGTGCCTGGATGGGACAGGGGAATTCACCCCTCCACTTT
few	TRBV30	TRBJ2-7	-	CAWSPPTADEQYF	TGTGCCTGGAGCCCTCCGACGGCGGACGAGCAGTACTTC
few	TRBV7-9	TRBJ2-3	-	CASSFAGTSTDTQYF	TGTGCCAGCAGTTTCGCGGGGACTAGCACAGATACGCAGTATTTT
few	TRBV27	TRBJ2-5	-	CASSFAGYQETQYF	TGTGCCAGCAGTTTCGCAGGATACCAAGAGACCCAGTACTTC
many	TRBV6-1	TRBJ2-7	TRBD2	CASREAGTTYEQYF	TGTGCCAGCAGGGAAGCGGGAACCACCTACGAGCAGTACTTC
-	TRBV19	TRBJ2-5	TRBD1	CASSTWTGGGETQYF	TGTGCCAGTAGTACCTGGACAGGGGGCGGGGAGACCCAGTACTTC
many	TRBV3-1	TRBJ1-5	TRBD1	CASSKGDRSSNQPQHF	TGTGCCAGCAGTAAAGGGGACAGGTCTAGCAATCAGCCCCAGCATTTT
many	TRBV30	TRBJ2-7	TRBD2	CAWSPLSGRRPTQYF	TGTGCCTGGAGTCCCCTGAGCGGGAGGCGTCCGACGCAGTACTTC
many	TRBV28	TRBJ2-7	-	CASSLVTEWNEQYF	TGTGCCAGCAGTTTGGTTACAGAGTGGAACGAGCAGTACTTC
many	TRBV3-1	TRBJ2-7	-	CASSQTRVAYEQYF	TGTGCCAGCAGCCAAACGCGTGTTGCCTACGAGCAGTACTTC
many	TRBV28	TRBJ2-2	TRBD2	CASSLAAGVVMGELFF	TGTGCCAGCAGTTTAGCAGCGGGAGTTGTCATGGGGGAGCTGTTTTTT
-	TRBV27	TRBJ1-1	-	CASSSRRLNTEAFF	TGTGCCAGCAGTTCTAGAAGACTGAACACTGAAGCTTTCTTT
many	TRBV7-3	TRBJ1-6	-	CASSLTTDSPLHF	TGTGCCAGCAGCTTAACGACGGATTCACCCCTCCACTTT
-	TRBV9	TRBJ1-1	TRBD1	CASSMGQGANTEAFF	TGTGCCAGCTCTATGGGACAGGGGGCGAACACTGAAGCTTTCTTT
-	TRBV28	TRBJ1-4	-	CASRTSTNEKLFF	TGTGCCAGCCGGACATCAACTAATGAAAAACTGTTTTTT
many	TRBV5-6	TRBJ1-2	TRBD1	CASRKDRGYGYTF	TGTGCCAGCAGGAAGGACAGGGGCTATGGCTACACCTTC
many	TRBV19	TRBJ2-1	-	CASSIRGSYNEQFF	TGTGCCAGTAGTATAAGGGGCTCCTACAATGAGCAGTTCTTC
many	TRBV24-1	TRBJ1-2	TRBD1	CATSDLTGEDYGYTF	TGTGCCACCAGTGATTTAACAGGGGAAGACTATGGCTACACCTTC
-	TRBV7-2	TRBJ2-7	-	CASSSPVRTYEQYF	TGTGCCAGCAGTAGCCCCGTTAGGACCTACGAGCAGTACTTC
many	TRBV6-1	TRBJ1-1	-	CASSRIPGGHTEAFF	TGTGCCAGCAGTAGAATTCCCGGGGGTCACACTGAAGCTTTCTTT
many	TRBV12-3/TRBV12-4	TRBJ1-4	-	CASSLGSLAGEKLFF	TGTGCCAGCAGTTTAGGCTCCCTTGCTGGTGAAAAACTGTTTTTT
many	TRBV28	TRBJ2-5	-	CASSFIGGSQYF	TGTGCCAGCAGTTTTATTGGGGGTAGCCAGTACTTC
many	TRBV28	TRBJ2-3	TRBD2	CASSLGGRSTDTQYF	TGTGCCAGCAGTTTAGGCGGGAGGAGCACAGATACGCAGTATTTT
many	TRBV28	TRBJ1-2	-	CASSTPGRFYGYTF	TGTGCCAGCAGTACTCCGGGACGATTTTATGGCTACACCTTC
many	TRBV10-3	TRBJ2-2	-	CAISEGTGELFF	TGTGCCATCAGTGAGGGAACCGGGGAGCTGTTTTTT
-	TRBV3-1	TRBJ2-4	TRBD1	CASSRTGANIQYF	TGTGCCAGCAGCCGGACAGGGGCCAACATTCAGTACTTC
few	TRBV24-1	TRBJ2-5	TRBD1	CATSAGDRGGETQYF	TGTGCCACCAGTGCGGGAGACAGGGGGGGGGAGACCCAGTACTTC
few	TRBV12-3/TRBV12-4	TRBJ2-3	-	CASREIGTDTQYF	TGTGCCAGCAGAGAGATAGGTACGGATACGCAGTATTTT
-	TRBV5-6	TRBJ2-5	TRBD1	CASSQLDRDQETQYF	TGTGCCAGCAGCCAGCTAGACAGGGACCAAGAGACCCAGTACTTC
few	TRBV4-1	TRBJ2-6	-	CASSLPQTGANVLTF	TGCGCCAGCAGCCTGCCACAAACTGGGGCCAACGTCCTGACTTTC
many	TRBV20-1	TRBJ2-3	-	CSASGDTQYF	TGCAGTGCTAGTGGAGATACGCAGTATTTT
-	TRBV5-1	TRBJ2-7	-	CASSSNPGVLREQYF	TGCGCCAGCAGCTCCAACCCAGGGGTCTTACGCGAGCAGTACTTC
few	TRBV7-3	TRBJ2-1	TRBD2	CASSREGSGNNEQFF	TGTGCCAGCAGCCGGGAGGGTAGCGGGAACAATGAGCAGTTCTTC
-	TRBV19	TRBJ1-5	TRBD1	CASRQTGSNQPQHF	TGTGCCAGCAGACAGACAGGGTCAAATCAGCCCCAGCATTTT
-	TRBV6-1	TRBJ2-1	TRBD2	CASSRTAGRAYNEQFF	TGTGCCAGCAGTAGAACAGCGGGACGAGCCTACAATGAGCAGTTCTTC
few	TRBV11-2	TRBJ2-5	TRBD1	CASSPFRAGTGAVLKETQYF	TGTGCCAGCAGCCCATTCAGGGCCGGGACAGGGGCCGTCTTAAAAGAGACCCAGTACTTC
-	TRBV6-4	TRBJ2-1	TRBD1	CASSESPGQGANEQFF	TGTGCCAGCAGTGAATCCCCGGGACAGGGGGCAAATGAGCAGTTCTTC